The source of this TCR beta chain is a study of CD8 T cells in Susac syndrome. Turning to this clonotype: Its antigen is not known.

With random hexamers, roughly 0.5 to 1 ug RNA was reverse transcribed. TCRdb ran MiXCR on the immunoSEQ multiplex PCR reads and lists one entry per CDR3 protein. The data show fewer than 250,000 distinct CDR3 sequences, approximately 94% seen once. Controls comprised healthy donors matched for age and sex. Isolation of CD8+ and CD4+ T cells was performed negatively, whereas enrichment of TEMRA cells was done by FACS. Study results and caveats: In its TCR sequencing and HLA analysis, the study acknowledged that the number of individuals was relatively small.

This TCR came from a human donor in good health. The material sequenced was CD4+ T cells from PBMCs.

The CDR3 spells CASSVGAQAKETQYF. DNA for the CDR3: TGTGCCAGCAGCGTGGGGGCCCAGGCCAAAGAGACCCAGTACTTC. V usage is TRBV9 and J usage is TRBJ2-5; weak D call: TRBD1 (6 bases). Trimming took 2 bases from V and 3 from J, leaving 14 bases between them. Germline CDR1 and CDR2: SGDLS and YYNGEE. The CDR3 has 15 amino acids. Based on the CDR3 plus reference TRBV9 and TRBJ2-5, the full variable domain is DSGVTQTPKHLITATGQRVTLRCSPRSGDLSVYWYQQSLDQGLQFLIQYYNGEERAKGNILERFSAQQFPDLHSELNLSSLELGDSALYFCASSVGAQAKETQYFGPGTRLLVL.